Listed below are T cell receptor beta chains from one sample, sequenced in a study of cytomegalovirus exposure and HLA in healthy donors. The assay was immunoSEQ multiplex PCR, and TCRdb's table has in-frame clones only and misses some. Here the sample spans tens of thousands of clones, roughly nine tenths being singletons. Sequences were obtained from PBMCs. These receptors were obtained from a man between 18 and 35 years old in good health and CMV-seronegative. CDR3s include the opening cysteine and the closing phenylalanine or tryptophan. A D gene is named only where the DNA matches it firmly. The size of a clone is reported for some rows only, either as once, few or many, or as a class for expanded clones.

V	size	D	J	CDR3	DNA
TRBV27	few	.	TRBJ1-5	CASSPGSRSQPQHF	TGTGCCAGCAGTCCGGGTTCACGTAGCCAGCCCCAGCATTTT
TRBV7-2	.	TRBD2	TRBJ2-1	CASSLGAGAYNEQFF	TGTGCCAGCAGCTTAGGAGCGGGAGCCTACAATGAGCAGTTCTTC
TRBV15	.	TRBD2	TRBJ2-7	CATMGLGVGEQYF	TGTGCCACTATGGGACTAGGAGTCGGGGAGCAGTACTTC
TRBV5-5	few	.	TRBJ2-2	CASSSSFPVGELFF	TGTGCCAGCAGCTCCAGTTTCCCCGTCGGGGAGCTGTTTTTT
TRBV7-2	.	TRBD1	TRBJ1-2	CASSLETGPYGYTF	TGTGCCAGCAGCTTAGAGACAGGGCCCTATGGCTACACCTTC
TRBV18	.	.	TRBJ1-3	CASSFSSGSGNTIYF	TGTGCCAGCTCCTTCTCGAGTGGCTCTGGAAACACCATATATTTT
TRBV9	.	TRBD2	TRBJ2-1	CASSSTGGVLAGGNEQFF	TGTGCCAGCAGCTCAACTGGGGGGGTACTAGCGGGAGGAAATGAGCAGTTCTTC
TRBV15	.	.	TRBJ2-1	CATSSTVEQFF	TGTGCCACCAGCAGCACGGTTGAGCAGTTCTTC
TRBV11-2	.	TRBD2	TRBJ2-2	CASSPVGAGGPGELFF	TGTGCCAGCAGCCCCGTGGGAGCGGGAGGGCCCGGGGAGCTGTTTTTT
TRBV6-5	.	.	TRBJ2-6	CASSYGGGQGANVLTF	TGTGCCAGCAGTTATGGGGGGGGGCAGGGGGCCAACGTCCTGACTTTC
TRBV18	.	TRBD1	TRBJ1-2	CASSPPVTGGPNYGYTF	TGTGCCAGCTCACCACCAGTGACAGGGGGTCCAAACTATGGCTACACCTTC
TRBV28	.	TRBD1	TRBJ2-7	CASSLAGGFRVPYF	TGTGCCAGCAGTTTGGCAGGGGGCTTCAGGGTTCCGTACTTC
TRBV18	.	TRBD1	TRBJ1-1	CASSPDRGSGNTEAFF	TGTGCCAGCTCCCCGGACAGGGGGTCCGGGAACACTGAAGCTTTCTTT
TRBV6-5	.	.	TRBJ2-1	CASSYPMTIAQFF	TGTGCCAGCAGTTACCCGATGACGATAGCGCAGTTCTTC
TRBV7-8	.	TRBD1	TRBJ1-5	CASSLEGQGGQPQHF	TGTGCCAGCAGCTTAGAGGGACAGGGTGGTCAGCCCCAGCATTTT
TRBV5-5	.	TRBD1	TRBJ1-4	CASRVPGQDNEKLFF	TGTGCCAGCAGGGTTCCGGGACAGGATAATGAAAAACTGTTTTTT
TRBV7-2	.	TRBD1	TRBJ2-4	CASSLGDRDRGLSKNIQYF	TGTGCCAGCAGCTTAGGGGACCGGGACAGGGGGTTGTCCAAAAACATTCAGTACTTC
TRBV5-1	.	.	TRBJ1-2	CASSLVGGTYGYTF	TGCGCCAGCAGCTTGGTGGGCGGGACCTATGGCTACACCTTC
TRBV10-3	.	.	TRBJ1-2	CAITRGANYGYTF	TGTGCCATCACCCGGGGAGCTAACTATGGCTACACCTTC
TRBV7-8	.	TRBD2	TRBJ2-7	CASRPAPSGTYEQYF	TGTGCCAGCAGACCAGCCCCCAGCGGGACCTACGAGCAGTACTTC
TRBV15	once	.	TRBJ2-7	CATSSYRDSYEQYF	TGTGCCACCAGCAGCTACAGGGACTCCTACGAGCAGTACTTC
TRBV28	.	.	TRBJ1-2	CASRRPQAGGYTF	TGTGCCAGCAGACGGCCCCAGGCTGGTGGCTACACCTTC
TRBV7-3	.	.	TRBJ1-2	CASSLANVGDTF	TGTGCCAGCAGCCTCGCCAACGTCGGGGACACCTTC
TRBV7-9	.	.	TRBJ2-5	CASSTGTAGETQYF	TGTGCCAGCAGCACTGGGACTGCTGGAGAGACCCAGTACTTC
TRBV19	.	TRBD1	TRBJ2-3	CASSIIRTGKTDTQYF	TGTGCCAGTAGTATAATTCGGACAGGGAAGACAGATACGCAGTATTTT
TRBV27	.	TRBD2	TRBJ2-1	CASTSGSYNEQFF	TGTGCCAGCACTAGCGGGAGCTACAATGAGCAGTTCTTC
TRBV11-3	.	TRBD1	TRBJ2-3	CASSPSAGTGATDTQYF	TGTGCCAGCAGCCCCTCGGCGGGGACAGGGGCCACAGATACGCAGTATTTT
TRBV11-2	.	.	TRBJ2-7	CASSLGVNGLYEQYF	TGTGCCAGCAGCTTAGGTGTTAACGGACTTTACGAGCAGTACTTC
TRBV5-5	.	TRBD2	TRBJ2-1	CASSPTWREVDEQFF	TGTGCCAGCAGCCCCACATGGCGGGAGGTCGATGAGCAGTTCTTC
TRBV4-2	.	TRBD2	TRBJ2-3	CASSQAPSGSAYLYTDTQYF	TGTGCCAGCAGCCAAGCTCCTAGCGGGAGCGCCTACCTTTACACAGATACGCAGTATTTT
TRBV6-5	few	TRBD1	TRBJ2-1	CASSSTGGNAHNEQFF	TGTGCCAGCAGTTCGACAGGGGGCAACGCCCACAATGAGCAGTTCTTC
TRBV28	.	TRBD2	TRBJ2-5	CASSPSAGGGETQYF	TGTGCCAGCAGCCCCAGCGCGGGAGGAGGTGAGACCCAGTACTTC
TRBV9	.	.	TRBJ2-1	CASSVRGISNEQFF	TGTGCCAGCAGCGTACGAGGGATCAGCAATGAGCAGTTCTTC
TRBV7-9	.	.	TRBJ1-4	CASSLRQGATNEKLFF	TGTGCCAGCAGCTTAAGGCAGGGCGCAACTAATGAAAAACTGTTTTTT
TRBV6-5	few	.	TRBJ1-2	CASTSGKYSGGYTF	TGTGCCAGCACTTCGGGGAAGTACAGTGGAGGCTACACCTTC
TRBV7-9	.	TRBD1	TRBJ2-7	CASSDRTGGLNEQYF	TGTGCCAGCAGCGACAGGACAGGGGGGCTTAACGAGCAGTACTTC
TRBV5-1	.	.	TRBJ2-2	CASRTDRNTGELFF	TGCGCCAGCAGGACGGACAGGAACACCGGGGAGCTGTTTTTT